The 27 T cell receptor beta chains below come from one sample, sequenced in a study of Tregs in tolerant kidney transplant recipients. Sequencing used immunoSEQ multiplex PCR; TCRdb keeps in-frame clones, though not all of them. The table lists 80,000 to 90,000 clones, over 85% of them singletons, with roughly 5% in the top ten. The sample consisted of CD8+ T cells from blood. These receptors were collected from a human donor in good health.

This clone appeared a single time. The chain combines TRBV15 with TRBJ2-5, with TRBD2 identical over 11 bases. CDR1 and CDR2 (germline): LNHNV, YYDKDF (reference sequence). V dropped 9 bases and J dropped 5; count of bases not matched to a gene: 14. The length of the CDR3 is 16 residues. Here the CDR3 reads CATTGTSGARGETQYF. CDR3 DNA sequence: TGTGCCACAACCGGGACTAGCGGCGCCCGGGGGGAGACCCAGTACTTC. The variable domain in full, completed from reference TRBV15 and TRBJ2-5, reads DAMVIQNPRYQVTQFGKPVTLSCSQTLNHNVMYWYQQKSSQAPKLLFHYYDKDFNNEADTPDNFQSRRPNTSFCFLDIRSPGLGDTAMYLCATTGTSGARGETQYFGPGTRLLVL.

This sequence joins TRBV25-1 and TRBJ1-1; 9 bases line up with TRBD1. This CDR3 has 17 amino acids. The V gene end was trimmed by 0 bases and the J gene end by 3 bases; junction bases not matched to a gene: 8. The germline CDR1 and CDR2 sequences are MGHDK and SYGVNS. As DNA, the CDR3 is TGTGCCAGCAGTGAATATTCGGGACAGGGCGTTTACACTGAAGCTTTCTTT. It specifies CASSEYSGQGVYTEAFF.

The V gene is TRBV4-1, the J gene TRBJ2-1; 8 bases fit TRBD2. The junction had 9 bases not matched to a gene; V was cut back by 5 bases and J by 9 bases. This CDR3 region has 14 residues. CDR1 and CDR2 from the germline V gene are MGHRA and YSYEKL. Here the CDR3 DNA reads TGCGCCAGCAGCACACTGGAGCGGGAGATTGAGCAGTTCTTC. Its protein is CASSTLEREIEQFF.

The chain has TRBV6-1 and TRBJ2-7, with 9 bases fitting TRBD1. V lost 1 base, J lost 2 bases, and 3 bases stayed unmatched. Looked up from germline, CDR1 is MNHNS and CDR2 is SASEGT. The CDR3 consists of 15 residues. The chain's CDR3 is CASSEGGTGPYEQYF. The CDR3 DNA sequence: TGTGCCAGCAGTGAAGGGGGGACAGGGCCCTACGAGCAGTACTTC.

The rearrangement links TRBV5-4 to TRBJ2-7, with 7 bases that match TRBD2. Germline values: CDR1 SGHNT, CDR2 YYREEE (reference sequence). The CDR3 loop spans 15 amino acids. The V gene end was trimmed by 2 bases and the J gene end by 3 bases; junction bases not matched to a gene: 8. CDR3: CASSFTAGTVYEQYF. CDR3 in DNA: TGTGCCAGCAGCTTTACAGCGGGGACCGTCTACGAGCAGTACTTC. The whole variable domain, filled in from reference TRBV5-4 and TRBJ2-7, reads ETGVTQSPTHLIKTRGQQVTLRCSSQSGHNTVSWYQQALGQGPQFIFQYYREEENGRGNFPPRFSGLQFPNYSSELNVNALELDDSALYLCASSFTAGTVYEQYFGPGTRLTVT.

The rearrangement joins TRBV11-3 to TRBJ2-7, with TRBD2 matching over 16 bases. Losses at the gene ends were 3 bases for V and 6 bases for J; bases not matched to a gene: 11. CDR3 length equals 18 residues. Germline CDR1 SGHNT, CDR2 YENEEA. The CDR3 DNA sequence: TGTGCCAGCAGCTTCTCACCGGGACTAGCGGGGGGGTGTCTCGAGCAGTACTTC. Translation: CASSFSPGLAGGCLEQYF. The full variable domain, with the rest looked up from reference TRBV11-3 and TRBJ2-7, is EAGVVQSPRYKIIEKKQPVAFWCNPISGHNTLYWYLQNLGQGPELLIRYENEEAVDDSQLPKDRFSAERLKGVDSTLKIQPAELGDSAVYLCASSFSPGLAGGCLEQYFGPGTRLTVT.

The CDR3 region is CASSLSGTGYTYEQYF. CDR3 DNA: TGTGCCAGCAGTTTATCCGGGACAGGGTATACGTACGAGCAGTACTTC. The chain joins TRBV27 to TRBJ2-7; 9 nucleotides line up with TRBD1. The CDR3 covers 16 residues. Germline CDR1 MNHEY, CDR2 SMNVEV (reference sequence). With V trimmed by 0 bases and J by 4 bases, 7 bases remained unmatched.

In regard to this clone: One junction end disagrees with the germline gene, perhaps due to a read error. The chain carries TRBV27 and TRBJ2-3, with 8 bases aligning to TRBD2. Per germline, CDR1 MNHEY and CDR2 SMNVEV (reference sequence). The CDR3 extends over 12 amino acids. This CDR3 is CASSFVGAGESF. The CDR3 DNA sequence: TGTGCCAGCAGTTTTGTTGGAGCGGGGGAGTCGTTT.

The CDR3 here is CASSELAGVKGGELFF. The CDR3 region has the DNA TGTGCCAGCAGTGAACTAGCGGGAGTGAAAGGCGGGGAGCTGTTTTTT. This chain uses TRBV2 with TRBJ2-2; 10 bases align to TRBD2. Germline V gives CDR1 SNHLY, CDR2 FYNNEI. The CDR3 is 16 residues long. Trimming took 2 bases from V and 7 from J; bases not matched to a gene: 7.

V and J are TRBV4-1 and TRBJ2-3; a possible D gene is TRBD2 (6 bases). The length of the CDR3 is 13 residues. V dropped 0 bases and J dropped 6 bases, with 7 bases sitting between them. Germline assignment: CDR1 MGHRA and CDR2 YSYEKL. The CDR3 protein is CASSQDREDTQYF. DNA for the CDR3: TGCGCCAGCAGCCAAGATCGGGAGGATACGCAGTATTTT.

The J gene is TRBJ1-1, the V gene TRBV2, with 8 nucleotides matching TRBD1. Per germline, CDR1 SNHLY and CDR2 FYNNEI. J gave up 6 bases and V 5 bases, and 14 bases lay outside the gene matches. CDR3 size: 16 residues. This CDR3 is CASSSPRDDRGPEAFF. In DNA form, the CDR3 reads TGTGCCAGCAGTTCCCCAAGAGACGACAGGGGTCCTGAAGCTTTCTTT.

The chain recombines TRBV11-1 with TRBJ2-5; 10 bases match TRBD1. The CDR3 is made up of 17 amino acids. Trimming cost V 3 bases and J 4 bases; bases outside gene matches: 11. The germline gives CDR1 SGHAT, CDR2 FQDESV (reference sequence). In DNA, the CDR3 is TGTGCCAGCAGCTTGGAGACAGGGGGCGGAATCGCAGAGACCCAGTACTTC. Translating it yields CASSLETGGGIAETQYF.

CDR3 nucleotides: TGTGCCATCAACCGGGGCGATGAGCAGTTCTTC. This encodes CAINRGDEQFF. The rearrangement joins TRBV10-3 to TRBJ2-1; D assignment may be TRBD1 or TRBD2 (5 bases each). This CDR3 spans 11 amino acids. Germline values: CDR1 ENHRY, CDR2 SYGVKD. Trimming stripped 7 bases from V and 8 bases from J, with 9 bases between.

This clone was seen once. The gene calls are TRBV7-9 and TRBJ2-1; a possible D gene is TRBD2 (6 bases). Germline lookup yields CDR1 SEHNR and CDR2 FQNEAQ (reference sequence). The germline V and J ends were trimmed by 8 bases and 3 bases, with 8 bases remaining between them. The CDR3 runs to 12 residues. The chain's CDR3 is CASGGIYNEQFF. The CDR3 DNA reads TGTGCCAGCGGGGGGATCTACAATGAGCAGTTCTTC.

Comment on this clone: The sample has other DNA sequences that encode this CDR3 too. The chain combines TRBV5-1 with TRBJ2-1, with D unresolved. CDR1 and CDR2 from the germline V gene are SGHRS and YFSETQ. This CDR3 is 13 amino acids long. The V gene lost 2 bases and the J gene lost 3 bases, with 6 bases spanning the gap. DNA of the CDR3: TGCGCCAGCAGCTTAGACAACTACAATGAGCAGTTCTTC. The encoded protein is CASSLDNYNEQFF. Complete variable domain (other parts from reference TRBV5-1 and TRBJ2-1): KAGVTQTPRYLIKTRGQQVTLSCSPISGHRSVSWYQQTPGQGLQFLFEYFSETQRNKGNFPGRFSGRQFSNSRSEMNVSTLELGDSALYLCASSLDNYNEQFFGPGTRLTVL.

This chain joins TRBV19 and TRBJ1-1, with unresolved D. The CDR3 is 12 residues long. With 5 bases removed from V and 1 base from J, the gap between germline ends came to 5 bases. Looked up from germline, CDR1 is LNHDA and CDR2 is SQIVND (reference sequence). CDR3 protein: CASSLGNTEAFF. CDR3 nucleotide sequence: TGTGCCAGTAGTTTGGGGAACACTGAAGCTTTCTTT.

The table lists this clone with a count of one. The V and J genes are TRBV5-4 and TRBJ2-7; D uncertain. Germline CDR1 is SGHNT and CDR2 is YYREEE (reference sequence). The CDR3 runs to 15 residues. V was cut by 3 bases and J by 0 bases, with 13 bases left in between. This CDR3 is CASSSAGFLSYEQYF. The DNA for the CDR3 is TGTGCCAGCAGCTCCGCCGGGTTTCTCTCCTACGAGCAGTACTTC.

This clone was recorded only once. The chain carries TRBV6-5 and TRBJ1-2; D is uncertain. Germline values: CDR1 MNHEY, CDR2 SVGAGI. This CDR3 contains 13 residues. The V end was cut by 6 bases, the J end by 4 bases, with 12 bases between. Here the CDR3 reads CASRFKAIYGYTF. CDR3 DNA: TGTGCCAGCAGGTTCAAAGCGATCTATGGCTACACCTTC.

The chain links TRBV28 to TRBJ2-7, with D possibly TRBD1 on 5 matching bases. The germline CDR1 and CDR2 sequences are MDHEN and SYDVKM. V was shortened by 4 bases and J by 3 bases, with 10 bases between the two germline ends. This CDR3 contains 13 residues. CDR3: CASSSRVGYEQYF. DNA of the CDR3: TGTGCCAGCAGTTCCAGGGTTGGCTACGAGCAGTACTTC. Supplemented by reference TRBV28 and TRBJ2-7, the full variable domain reads DVKVTQSSRYLVKRTGEKVFLECVQDMDHENMFWYRQDPGLGLRLIYFSYDVKMKEKGDIPEGYSVSREKKERFSLILESASTNQTSMYLCASSSRVGYEQYFGPGTRLTVT.

The rearrangement links TRBV29-1 to TRBJ2-3; TRBD1 matches 11 bases. CDR1 and CDR2 from the germline V gene are SQVTM and ANQGSEA. This CDR3 has 14 residues. With V trimmed by 7 bases and J by 2 bases, 5 bases remained unmatched. In nucleotides, the CDR3 is TGCAGCGCGGACAGGGGGCAGGACACAGATACGCAGTATTTT. It translates to CSADRGQDTDTQYF.

The CDR3 spells CASSSRQGNQPQHF. The CDR3 DNA reads as TGTGCCAGCAGTTCTCGACAGGGCAATCAGCCCCAGCATTTT. The chain employs TRBV25-1 and TRBJ1-5; D is possibly TRBD1 (6 bases). Trimming shortened V by 5 bases and J by 2 bases, and 10 bases separated the two germline ends. Germline V CDR1 and CDR2: MGHDK, SYGVNS. CDR3 size: 14 residues.

V usage is TRBV4-1 and J usage is TRBJ1-4; D is possibly TRBD1 (5 bases). This CDR3 is 17 amino acids long. The V and J ends lost 1 base and 0 bases respectively, with 12 bases between them. CDR1 MGHRA and CDR2 YSYEKL come from the germline V gene. For the CDR3, the DNA is TGCGCCAGCAGCCAAGTCCCGGGACGGACAACTAATGAAAAACTGTTTTTT. This gives the protein CASSQVPGRTTNEKLFF.

The V gene is TRBV6-1, the J gene TRBJ1-6; D is unclear. This CDR3 region has 16 residues. Trimming stripped 4 bases from V and 2 bases from J, with 12 bases between. Germline loops: CDR1 MNHNS, CDR2 SASEGT. The CDR3 coding sequence is TGTGCCAGCAGTGGGTTGATGGAAGCCTATAATTCACCCCTCCACTTT. This gives the protein CASSGLMEAYNSPLHF.

The chain links TRBV9 to TRBJ2-5; D ambiguous. The germline V and J ends were trimmed by 0 bases and 10 bases, with 16 bases remaining between them. The V gene's germline CDR1 is SGDLS and CDR2 YYNGEE. The CDR3 runs 14 residues. CDR3 residues: CASSVEGAREGQYF. CDR3 DNA: TGTGCCAGCAGCGTAGAGGGTGCAAGAGAAGGCCAGTACTTC.

V gene TRBV7-9 combines with J gene TRBJ2-5; D possibly matches TRBD1 or TRBD2 (5 bases each). The CDR3 has 14 residues. Germline CDR1 SEHNR, CDR2 FQNEAQ (reference sequence). Trimming took off 4 bases at V and 2 bases at J, with 11 bases between the two ends. CDR3 sequence reads: CASSSQWGQETQYF. CDR3 DNA sequence: TGTGCCAGCAGCTCCCAGTGGGGGCAAGAGACCCAGTACTTC.

This chain links TRBV9 with TRBJ2-3; the D gene is possibly TRBD2 (5 bases). Between the trimmed V and J ends, which lost 3 bases and 0 bases, there was a span of 11 bases. This CDR3 contains 15 residues. The V gene's germline CDR1 is SGDLS and CDR2 YYNGEE. DNA for the CDR3: TGTGCCAGCAGCGCGGAGCGGTCTAGCACAGATACGCAGTATTTT. This gives the protein CASSAERSSTDTQYF.

DNA for the CDR3: TGTGCCAGCAGTTCCGGGACTAGCGGGGCCAGTAAGGAGCAGTACTTC. It specifies CASSSGTSGASKEQYF. The V gene is TRBV27, the J gene TRBJ2-7; 13 bases align to TRBD2. The germline V gene encodes CDR1 MNHEY and CDR2 SMNVEV (reference sequence). The CDR3 contains 16 residues. V shed 4 bases, J shed 7 bases, and the junction held 10 bases outside the gene matches.